The text below deals with one T cell receptor beta chain. Per the germline V gene, CDR1 is MGHDK and CDR2 is SYGVNS. This CDR3 is built from 14 residues. The V segment lost 6 bases and the J segment 7 bases; nucleotides outside the gene matches: 8. The donors, all healthy, were Caucasians living in Russia, aged about 6 to 95. This entry belongs to a study of blood T cells in healthy people across ages. Alongside a J-beta primer mix, a sample-barcoded 5' primer served in a second PCR lasting roughly 7 to 11 cycles. TCRdb reprocessed the 5' RACE reads with MiXCR, giving one entry per CDR3 protein. This sample has under 1,000,000 distinct CDR3 sequences, with about 46% found just once.

The source is a man older than 75 in good health. What was sequenced was blood. V usage is TRBV25-1 and J usage is TRBJ1-2; TRBD1 agrees at 10 bases. CDR3 loop: CASREDRGHFGYTF. The CDR3 coding sequence is TGTGCCAGCAGGGAAGACAGGGGGCATTTTGGCTACACCTTC.